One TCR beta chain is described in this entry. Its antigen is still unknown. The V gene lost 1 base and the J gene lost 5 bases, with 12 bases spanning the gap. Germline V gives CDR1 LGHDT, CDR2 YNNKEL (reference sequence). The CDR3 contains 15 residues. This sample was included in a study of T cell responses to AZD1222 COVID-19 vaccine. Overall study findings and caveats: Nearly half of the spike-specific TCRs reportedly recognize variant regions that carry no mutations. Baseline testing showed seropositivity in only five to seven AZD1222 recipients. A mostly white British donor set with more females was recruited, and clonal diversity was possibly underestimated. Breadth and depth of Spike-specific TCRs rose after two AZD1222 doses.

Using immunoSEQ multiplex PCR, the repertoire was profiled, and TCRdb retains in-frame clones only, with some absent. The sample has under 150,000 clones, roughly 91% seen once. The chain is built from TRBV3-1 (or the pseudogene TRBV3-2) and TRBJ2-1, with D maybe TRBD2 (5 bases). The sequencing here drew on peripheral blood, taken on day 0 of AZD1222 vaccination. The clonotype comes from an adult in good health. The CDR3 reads CASSQVGVGDNEQFF. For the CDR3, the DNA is TGTGCCAGCAGCCAAGTCGGGGTGGGTGACAATGAGCAGTTCTTC.